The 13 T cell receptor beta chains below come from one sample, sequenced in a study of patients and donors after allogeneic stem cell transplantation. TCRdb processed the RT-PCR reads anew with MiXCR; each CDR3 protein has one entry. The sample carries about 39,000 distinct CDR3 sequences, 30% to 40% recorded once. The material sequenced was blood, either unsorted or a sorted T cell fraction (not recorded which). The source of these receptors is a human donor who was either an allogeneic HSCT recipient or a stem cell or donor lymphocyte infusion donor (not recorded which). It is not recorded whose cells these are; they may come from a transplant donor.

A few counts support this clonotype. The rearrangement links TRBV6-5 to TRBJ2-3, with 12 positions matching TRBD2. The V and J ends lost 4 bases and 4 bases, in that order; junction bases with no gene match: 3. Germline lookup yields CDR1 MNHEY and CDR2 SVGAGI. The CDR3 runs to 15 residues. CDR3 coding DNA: TGTGCCAGCAGTTCTAGCGGGAGGGCCCCAGATACGCAGTATTTT. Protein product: CASSSSGRAPDTQYF.

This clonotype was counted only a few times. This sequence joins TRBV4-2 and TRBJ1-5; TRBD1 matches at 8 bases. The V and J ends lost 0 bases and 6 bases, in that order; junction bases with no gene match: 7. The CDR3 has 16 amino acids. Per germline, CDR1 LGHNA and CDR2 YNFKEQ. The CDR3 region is CASSQDPSGGGQPQHF. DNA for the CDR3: TGTGCCAGCAGCCAAGATCCCTCAGGGGGCGGTCAGCCCCAGCATTTT.

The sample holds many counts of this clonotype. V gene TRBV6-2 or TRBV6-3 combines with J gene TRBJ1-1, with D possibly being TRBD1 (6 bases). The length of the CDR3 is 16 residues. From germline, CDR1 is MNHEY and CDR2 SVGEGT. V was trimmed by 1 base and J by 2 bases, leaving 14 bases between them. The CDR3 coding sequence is TGTGCCAGCAGTTACTATTCTGGGGGCGGAAACACTGAAGCTTTCTTT. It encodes CASSYYSGGGNTEAFF.

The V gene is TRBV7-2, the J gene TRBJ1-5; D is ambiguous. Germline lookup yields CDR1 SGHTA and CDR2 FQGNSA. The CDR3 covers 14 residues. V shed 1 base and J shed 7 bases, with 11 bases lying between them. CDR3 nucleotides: TGTGCCAGCAGCTTAGAAGGTAGCCGCCAGCCCCAGCATTTT. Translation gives CASSLEGSRQPQHF.

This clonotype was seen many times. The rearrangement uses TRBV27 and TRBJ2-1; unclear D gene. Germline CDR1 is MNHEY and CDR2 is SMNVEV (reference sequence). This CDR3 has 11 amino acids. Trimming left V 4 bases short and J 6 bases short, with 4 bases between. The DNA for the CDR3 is TGTGCCAGCAGTTCCCCCAATGAGCAGTTCTTC. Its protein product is CASSSPNEQFF.

The CDR3 nucleotides read TGCGCCAGCAGCTTGGTACTTGGGGGCCGCTACGAGCAGTACTTC. It specifies CASSLVLGGRYEQYF. V is TRBV5-1 and J is TRBJ2-7; maybe TRBD1 (6 bases). V was trimmed by 0 bases and J by 3 bases, leaving 13 bases between them. From germline, CDR1 is SGHRS and CDR2 YFSETQ. CDR3 length: 15 amino acids.

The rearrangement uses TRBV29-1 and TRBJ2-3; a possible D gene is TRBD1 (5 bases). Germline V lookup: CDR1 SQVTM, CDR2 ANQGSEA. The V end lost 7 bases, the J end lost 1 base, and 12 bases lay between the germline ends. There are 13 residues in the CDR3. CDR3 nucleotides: TGCAGCGCCCCGGAAGGGGGCACAGATACGCAGTATTTT. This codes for CSAPEGGTDTQYF.

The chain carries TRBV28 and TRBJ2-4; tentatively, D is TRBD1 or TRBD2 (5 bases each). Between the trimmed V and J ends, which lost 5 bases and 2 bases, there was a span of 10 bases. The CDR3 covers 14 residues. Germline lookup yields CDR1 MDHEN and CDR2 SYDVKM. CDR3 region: CASSNSGPKNIQYF. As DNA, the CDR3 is TGTGCCAGCAGTAACTCGGGACCCAAAAACATTCAGTACTTC.

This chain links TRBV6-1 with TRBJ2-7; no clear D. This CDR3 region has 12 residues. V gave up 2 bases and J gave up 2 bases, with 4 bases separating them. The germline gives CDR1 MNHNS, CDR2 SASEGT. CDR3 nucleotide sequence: TGTGCCAGCAGTGAAACTCCCTACGAGCAGTACTTC. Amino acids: CASSETPYEQYF.

CDR3 sequence reads: CSVGDGEQYF. CDR3 in DNA: TGCAGCGTAGGGGACGGCGAGCAGTACTTC. The chain uses TRBV29-1 and TRBJ2-7; the D call may be TRBD1 or TRBD2 (5 bases each). The germline V gene has CDR1 SQVTM and CDR2 ANQGSEA. V was trimmed by 6 bases and J by 6 bases, leaving 9 bases between them. The CDR3 runs to 10 residues.

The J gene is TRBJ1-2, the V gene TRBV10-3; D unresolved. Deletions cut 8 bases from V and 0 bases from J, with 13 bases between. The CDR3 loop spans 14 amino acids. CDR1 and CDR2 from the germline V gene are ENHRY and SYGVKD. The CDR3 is CAIRRGDTNYGYTF. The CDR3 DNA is TGTGCCATCCGGCGGGGAGATACTAACTATGGCTACACCTTC.

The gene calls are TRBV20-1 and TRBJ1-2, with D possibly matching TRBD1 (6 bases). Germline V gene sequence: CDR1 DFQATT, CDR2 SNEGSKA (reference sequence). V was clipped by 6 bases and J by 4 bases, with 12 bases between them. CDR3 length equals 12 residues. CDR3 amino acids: CSATGQLYGYTF. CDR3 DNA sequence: TGCAGTGCGACCGGACAGCTCTATGGCTACACCTTC.

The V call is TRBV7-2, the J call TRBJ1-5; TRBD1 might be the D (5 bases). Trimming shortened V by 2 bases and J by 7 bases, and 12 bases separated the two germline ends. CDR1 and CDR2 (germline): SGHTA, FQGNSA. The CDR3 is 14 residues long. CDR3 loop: CASSLHRTNQPQHF. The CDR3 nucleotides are TGTGCCAGCAGCTTACACAGGACCAACCAGCCCCAGCATTTT.